This T cell receptor (beta chain) emerged from a study of CD8 T cells in Susac syndrome. CDR1 is MNHEY, CDR2 SVGEGT, per germline. The CDR3 covers 13 residues. V lost 2 bases and J lost 2, with 4 bases in between. Reverse transcription of 0.5 to 1 ug RNA was performed with random hexamers. One entry per CDR3 protein results from TCRdb running MiXCR on the immunoSEQ multiplex PCR reads. The sample yields approximately 120,000 distinct CDR3 sequences, about 90% seen once. The J gene is TRBJ1-5, the V gene TRBV6-2 or TRBV6-3; D unresolved. The sequencing sample was made of CD8+ T cells from PBMCs. The sequence was collected from a human donor with multiple sclerosis. In DNA, the CDR3 is TGTGCCAGCAGTTACGGGCGCAATCAGCCCCAGCATTTT. Residues: CASSYGRNQPQHF.